This T cell receptor (beta chain) was identified during a study of CD8 T cells in ankylosing spondylitis. Regarding the study as a whole: Reported data indicate significant enrichment of disease-linked clones within matched ankylosing spondylitis synovial fluid. Characteristic of ankylosing spondylitis blood, it appeared, was a TCR beta motif comprising 7 to 9 highly homologous variants. A number of the motif variants had already been described in reactive arthritis synovial fluid and blood. Disease-linked clones bore a CD8+ phenotype and were relatively rare in peripheral blood.

This clonotype showed up just a few times. What it recognizes is unknown. Quantitative 5'-RACE with molecular barcodes produced the TCR beta libraries. MiXCR, run by TCRdb on the 5' RACE reads, gives a single entry per CDR3 protein. Of fewer than 550,000 distinct CDR3 sequences in the sample, approximately 5.3% are singletons; the top ten hold around 3.6%. V lost 2 bases and J lost 4, with 20 bases in between. CDR3 length: 17 residues. Germline assignment: CDR1 SGHAT and CDR2 FQNNGV. The sample taken for sequencing was blood, either unsorted or a sorted T cell fraction (not recorded which). The chain carries TRBV11-2 and TRBJ2-5; maybe TRBD2 (7 bases). The sequence was collected from a male donor with ankylosing spondylitis. CDR3 in amino acids: CASSLSVGKGGRETQYF. In DNA, the CDR3 is TGTGCCAGCAGCTTAAGTGTAGGGAAGGGGGGGAGAGAGACCCAGTACTTC.